Listed here are 24 T cell receptor beta chains from one sample, sequenced in a study of regulatory T cells in long-lasting Graves disease (dated by TCRdb to 2020 to 2023). The method behind the library was multiplex PCR. The sample was run on an Illumina HiSeq 4000. TCR beta libraries were built with iRepertoire HTBI primers and Arm-PCR amplification of CDR3 regions. TCRdb reran the public reads through fastp at Q25 and MiXCR, keeping productive beta chains. Each entry is one CDR3 protein sequence, shown with its most common DNA and genes. This sample is represented by about 660,000 distinct CDR3 sequences; 30% of them were singletons. The ten biggest clones cover 35% to 55% of the sample. In light of the paper, this sample's time point label describes: persistent/refractory GD, antithyroid drugs over 5 years with positive TRAb. For both TCR sequencing and RNA sequencing, RNA was extracted from PBMCs using TRIzol.

This specimen consisted of peripheral blood mononuclear cells (PBMCs), obtained when the disease was refractory, from a patient treated with antithyroid drugs. The receptor set was obtained from a female donor with Graves disease.

This clonotype was found many times. The J gene is TRBJ1-2, the V gene TRBV28; 7 bases line up with TRBD1. The CDR3 totals 12 residues. The V segment lost 9 bases and the J segment 8 bases; nucleotides outside the gene matches: 9. CDR1 MDHEN and CDR2 SYDVKM come from the germline V gene. The CDR3 DNA is TGTGCCAGTTGCGTGCAGGGGGAGGGCTACACCTTC. Amino acids: CASCVQGEGYTF.

A word on this clonotype: A much more abundant neighbour one base away suggests this may be a read error. V and J are TRBV28 and TRBJ1-2; TRBD1 is a possible D gene (6 bases). The germline V gene has CDR1 MDHEN and CDR2 SYDVKM. This CDR3 contains 14 residues. The CDR3 sequence: CASRGGQTTGGHTF. The CDR3 bases are TGTGCCAGCAGAGGGGGACAAACTACGGGTGGCCACACCTTC.

Of note for this clonotype: A single base separates this from a much larger clone, so it may be a read error. This sequence joins TRBV11-2 and TRBJ1-1, with 7 bases lining up with TRBD1. V shed 5 bases, J shed 3 bases, and the junction held 9 bases outside the gene matches. The germline gives CDR1 SGHAT, CDR2 FQNNGV. This CDR3 spans 15 amino acids. The DNA for the CDR3 is TGTGCCAGCAGCCTCGACAGGGCCATGGACACTGAAGCTTTCTTT. It is translated as CASSLDRAMDTEAFF.

This clonotype was detected many times. The chain joins TRBV6-1 to TRBJ1-4; 9 bases are shared with TRBD1. This CDR3 is 12 amino acids long. With V trimmed by 6 bases and J by 11 bases, 4 bases remained unmatched. Germline CDR1 is MNHNS and CDR2 is SASEGT. The CDR3 DNA sequence: TGTGCCAGCAGCGCCGGGACAGGGAAACTGTTTTTT. It specifies CASSAGTGKLFF.

This chain connects TRBV2 to TRBJ1-5; 9 bases agree with TRBD1. The trim removed 4 bases at V and 6 bases at J, leaving 4 bases unmatched. This CDR3 region has 14 residues. CDR1 SNHLY and CDR2 FYNNEI come from the germline V gene. CDR3 residues: CASSVTGGPQPQHF. DNA for the CDR3: TGTGCCAGCAGTGTTACAGGGGGCCCTCAGCCCCAGCATTTT.

V gene TRBV18 combines with J gene TRBJ1-2; D not resolved. CDR1 is KGHSH and CDR2 is LQKENI in the germline V gene. Trimming cost V 2 bases and J 4 bases, with 14 bases left between them. This CDR3 is built from 15 residues. The CDR3: CASSPRPGWSYGYTF. CDR3 sequence (DNA): TGTGCCAGCTCACCAAGGCCAGGATGGTCCTATGGCTACACCTTC.

This clonotype was counted at least ten times. V and J are TRBV3-1 and TRBJ1-2; the D is unclear. Trimming removed 6 bases from V and 6 bases from J, with 8 bases in between. The germline V gene has CDR1 LGHDT and CDR2 YNNKEL (reference sequence). The length of the CDR3 is 11 residues. In nucleotides, the CDR3 is TGTGCCAGCAGTATCGGGGATGGCTACACCTTC. Translating it yields CASSIGDGYTF.

This chain connects TRBV9 to TRBJ1-1, with D possibly matching TRBD1 (5 bases). This CDR3 spans 15 amino acids. CDR1 is SGDLS and CDR2 is YYNGEE in the germline V gene. V lost 4 bases to trimming and J lost 1 base, with 14 bases between them. The CDR3 bases are TGTGCCAGCAGCCCCACGGGGACCCCGAACACTGAAGCTTTCTTT. This translates into CASSPTGTPNTEAFF.

This chain uses TRBV7-2 with TRBJ2-2; 8 nucleotides match TRBD2. CDR1 is SGHTA, CDR2 FQGNSA, per germline. With V trimmed by 3 bases and J by 1 base, 10 bases remained unmatched. The CDR3 has 18 amino acids. This chain's CDR3 is CASSFARAGAVNTGELFF. The CDR3 DNA is TGTGCCAGCAGCTTTGCCAGAGCGGGAGCCGTGAACACCGGGGAGCTGTTTTTT.

Only a few counts were recorded for this clonotype. The chain is built from TRBV19 and TRBJ1-5; D is uncertain. V gave up 3 bases and J gave up 5 bases, with 11 bases separating them. Germline loops: CDR1 LNHDA, CDR2 SQIVND (reference sequence). The CDR3 has 14 amino acids. CDR3 region: CASSIKLGDQPQHF. CDR3 DNA: TGTGCCAGTAGTATTAAATTGGGAGATCAGCCCCAGCATTTT.

This clonotype was detected only a few times. The chain employs TRBV20-1 and TRBJ2-3; D uncertain. The germline V and J ends were trimmed by 6 bases and 6 bases, with 13 bases remaining between them. CDR1 DFQATT and CDR2 SNEGSKA come from the germline V gene (reference sequence). The CDR3 is made up of 12 amino acids. DNA for the CDR3: TGCAGTGCAGCCACACCCAGGGATACGCAGTATTTT. Translated: CSAATPRDTQYF.

J is TRBJ1-5 and V is TRBV7-2; 9 nucleotides line up with TRBD1. The germline CDR1 and CDR2 sequences are SGHTA and FQGNSA. The CDR3 consists of 15 residues. Losses at the gene ends were 3 bases for V and 7 bases for J; bases not matched to a gene: 7. This CDR3 reads CASSLMTGGQQPQHF. CDR3 bases: TGTGCCAGCAGCTTGATGACAGGGGGTCAACAGCCCCAGCATTTT.

This clonotype was counted a few times. The genes are TRBV28 and TRBJ1-4; tentatively, D is TRBD1 (6 bases). Germline V gives CDR1 MDHEN, CDR2 SYDVKM. The CDR3 runs to 17 residues. V shed 4 bases and J shed 3 bases, with 18 bases lying between them. CDR3 sequence: CASSSIGGLRPNEKLFF. In DNA, the CDR3 is TGTGCCAGCAGTTCTATCGGGGGGCTTAGACCTAATGAAAAACTGTTTTTT.

V usage is TRBV11-2 and J usage is TRBJ1-5; maybe TRBD1 (5 bases). Between the trimmed V and J ends, which lost 1 base and 5 bases, there was a span of 9 bases. There are 14 residues in the CDR3. CDR1 is SGHAT and CDR2 is FQNNGV in the germline V gene. CDR3 region: CASSLASRDQPQHF. CDR3 nucleotide sequence: TGTGCCAGCAGCTTAGCGTCCAGGGATCAGCCCCAGCATTTT.

This clonotype came up a few times. Written as DNA, the CDR3 is TGTGCCAGCAGTCCTCGGACAGGGGGCGAATCACCCCTCCACTTT. This sequence encodes CASSPRTGGESPLHF. V gene TRBV6-2 or TRBV6-3 combines with J gene TRBJ1-6; 11 positions match TRBD1. The CDR3 is 15 amino acids. Germline V gene data show CDR1 as MNHEY and CDR2 as SVGEGT. Trimming cost V 5 bases and J 10 bases; bases outside gene matches: 7.

This clonotype appeared a few times. CDR3 in amino acids: CSASVSGPGGETQYF. The DNA for the CDR3 is TGCAGTGCTAGCGTCAGCGGGCCCGGGGGGGAGACCCAGTACTTC. The chain carries TRBV20-1 and TRBJ2-5, with 7 bases aligning to TRBD2. This CDR3 comprises 15 residues. After removal of 3 bases from V and 5 bases from J, the junction contained 12 bases not matched to a gene. Germline V gives CDR1 DFQATT, CDR2 SNEGSKA (reference sequence).

The CDR3: CASTLDRQNTEAFF. The CDR3 coding sequence is TGTGCCAGTACCCTCGACAGGCAGAACACTGAAGCTTTCTTT. The gene calls are TRBV19 and TRBJ1-1, with D perhaps matching TRBD1 (6 bases). The ends were cut back, 7 bases at V and 1 base at J, with 13 bases in the middle. The CDR3 contains 14 residues. CDR1 LNHDA and CDR2 SQIVND come from the germline V gene (reference sequence).

The chain joins TRBV2 to TRBJ1-4, with unresolved D. This CDR3 spans 13 amino acids. Germline CDR1 SNHLY, CDR2 FYNNEI. The V gene lost 6 bases and the J gene lost 7 bases, with 12 bases spanning the gap. This CDR3 is CASSPVGVEKLFF. DNA of the CDR3: TGTGCCAGCAGCCCAGTTGGGGTTGAAAAACTGTTTTTT.

About this clonotype itself: One end of the junction is discordant with germline, which a read error may explain. The genes are TRBV28 and TRBJ1-4, with a possible D match to TRBD1 (6 bases). Germline loops: CDR1 MDHEN, CDR2 SYDVKM. There are 16 residues in the CDR3. CDR3 protein: CAGSAGHRTTNEKLFF. The CDR3, as DNA: TGTGCCGGCAGTGCGGGACACCGAACAACTAATGAAAAACTGTTTTTT.

As DNA, the CDR3 is TGCGCCAGCACCACCAGGCCGACAGGGGAACTCCACGAGCAGTACTTC. Encoded protein: CASTTRPTGELHEQYF. V is TRBV5-1 and J is TRBJ2-7; 8 nucleotides agree with TRBD1. Per the germline V gene, CDR1 is SGHRS and CDR2 is YFSETQ. CDR3 length: 16 amino acids. Trimming removed 6 bases from V and 5 bases from J; junction bases left unmatched: 16.

This clonotype occurred a few times. The chain couples TRBV7-2 to TRBJ2-5, with D perhaps TRBD2 (6 bases). Germline loops: CDR1 SGHTA, CDR2 FQGNSA. V was pared by 4 bases and J by 5 bases, with 20 bases between. The CDR3 length is 16 residues. As DNA, the CDR3 is TGTGCCAGCAGCTCAACCCGAGGACTACGGCTGGAGACCCAGTACTTC. This codes for CASSSTRGLRLETQYF. Complete variable domain (other parts from reference TRBV7-2 and TRBJ2-5): GAGVSQSPSNKVTEKGKDVELRCDPISGHTALYWYRQSLGQGLEFLIYFQGNSAPDKSGLPSDRFSAERTGGSVSTLTIQRTQQEDSAVYLCASSSTRGLRLETQYFGPGTRLLVL.

The chain is built from TRBV6-1 and TRBJ2-3; D is possibly TRBD1 (6 bases). From germline, CDR1 is MNHNS and CDR2 SASEGT. CDR3 length equals 18 residues. The V gene lost 6 bases and the J gene lost 4 bases, with 26 bases spanning the gap. CDR3 sequence: CASSVPYSTGRGADTQYF. The CDR3 nucleotides are TGTGCCAGCAGCGTACCCTATTCAACAGGGAGAGGCGCAGATACGCAGTATTTT.

This clonotype has a count of ten or more. The CDR3 sequence is CASSYERNTEAFF. DNA for the CDR3: TGTGCCAGCAGTTACGAGCGGAACACTGAAGCTTTCTTT. V is TRBV6-2 or TRBV6-3 and J is TRBJ1-1; D unclear. Trimming took off 2 bases at V and 1 base at J, with 5 bases between the two ends. The CDR3 length is 13 residues. Per germline, CDR1 MNHEY and CDR2 SVGEGT.

The genes are TRBV20-1 and TRBJ1-2; 9 nucleotides line up with TRBD1. The germline CDR1 and CDR2 sequences are DFQATT and SNEGSKA (reference sequence). This CDR3 contains 16 residues. J was trimmed by 4 bases and V by 5 bases; bases with no gene match: 14. DNA of the CDR3: TGCAGTGCTCGAGGGACAGGGAGAACTTCCAGCTATGGCTACACCTTC. This encodes CSARGTGRTSSYGYTF.